This T cell receptor beta chain was sequenced for a study of cytomegalovirus exposure and HLA in healthy donors (dated by TCRdb to 2015 to 2018). About the investigation overall: In an earlier analysis of approximately 640 of the donors, 276 Gb of sequence data and some 100 million unique TCR beta sequences from about 190 million T cells were reported. Roughly 310 gigabases of sequencing data and approximately 80 million unique TCR sequences were included in an early release covering about 700 HLA-typed donors. Among the roughly 400 genotyped donors, about 85% belonged to the genetic ancestry cluster associated with self-reported Caucasian donors. The aim of the study was to test whether cataloging public T cell receptors could identify signatures of past pathogen exposure. Using immunosequencing, the study profiled T cell repertoires from 640 or so subjects and related those repertoires to cytomegalovirus serostatus. A separate validation cohort of roughly 130 different subjects was used in addition to the roughly 700-subject first cohort. The study combined high-throughput TCR immunosequencing, statistical association of individual TCRs with disease status, and machine learning to predict cytomegalovirus infection status. A later analysis re-analyzed previously published TCR beta repertoires from 660 or so donors and added high-resolution HLA genotyping to study TCR occurrence patterns. Rather than using new phenotypic data, the later analysis identified candidate immune exposures from TCR beta sequences and from how often those sequences occurred across donors. An earlier analysis of 587 of the donors applied high-throughput TCR beta sequencing to assess whether each TCR beta V gene segment acted as functional or pseudogenic. Donor age, sex, ethnicity and CMV serostatus were compiled alongside the repertoire data. Genome-wide SNP genotypes for about 65% of the roughly 670 donors were used in a later genetic analysis, which treated that subset as a discovery cohort. All discovery cohort repertoires had been generated on a single sequencing platform. Both class I and class II loci were covered by HLA typing, at four-digit resolution. Typing coverage differed by locus: A, B, C, DRB1 and DQB1 were typed in roughly 620-640 donors, DQA1 in roughly 500, DPA1 in 600 to 610, and DPB1 in approximately 450. Roughly 5 DR-DQ haplotypes were treated as single units for association and clustering because of strong linkage in the cohort. Among almost 400 genotyped donors of the cohort, an average of roughly 240,000 unique TCR beta nucleotide sequences were sequenced per donor, around 20% of them non-productive. Overall results and qualifications from the work: An association between a missense DCLRE1C variant and V-gene and J-gene trimming of TCR beta chains was found in a later genetic analysis and replicated in an independent cohort. Three of the identified cytomegalovirus-associated TCR beta chains were confirmed in vitro to be specific for cytomegalovirus antigens. The earlier analysis of 450 to 700 of the donors excluded over 15 rarely observed V segments, including chromosome 9 orphons, because counts were too low. In a later genetic analysis, fewer N-insertions in productive TCRs were reported among donors in an Asian-associated ancestry cluster than the roughly 700-donor mean. A later analysis associated 16,951 TCR beta sequences with specific HLA alleles at a false discovery rate of 0.05. A further reported finding was that TCR beta sequences accurately predicted the HLA-A and HLA-B alleles for most subjects in the first cohort. A later analysis found that TCR association rates varied across HLA loci, with DRB1 alleles showing the most associated TCRs and HLA-C alleles the fewest. Immune exposure information for the cohort was limited to CMV serostatus. Because the 87-base-pair reads could not distinguish some IMGT-functional V segments, including TRBV6-2 and TRBV6-3, those segments were excluded. The study gave a list of roughly 150 TCR beta chains associated with cytomegalovirus. A later analysis found that most CMV-associated TCR beta chains appeared HLA-restricted, with HLA associations seemingly driven largely by CMV exposure. A later analysis reported that several top co-occurrence clusters appeared linked to parvovirus B19, influenza, CMV and Epstein-Barr virus. The presence/absence analyses assumed that sequencing depth was roughly uniform across donors, and that assumption may not be true. In this cohort, only TCR beta chains were sequenced, and detectable features were limited by the absence of alpha or paired-chain data. A cluster of highly shared sequence variants was judged likely to be a technical artifact of the sequencing pipeline. Across donors, most TCR sequences were observed very rarely, whereas some public TCRs were present in many individuals. Cytomegalovirus status was reported to be diagnosed by the classifier with high specificity and sensitivity in both the original and validation cohorts. An earlier analysis of approximately 600 of the donors showed that most TCR beta V segments appeared in productive rearrangements either about 87% or about 30% of the time, which broadly matched IMGT annotations. The authors suggested that the approach could potentially be extended to other disease states and immunological phenotypes. When HLA alleles, especially DR and DQ, strongly co-occurred, TCR associations were difficult to assign to individual alleles. Linkage disequilibrium might explain the correlated functional status among segregating V segments, but an unknown experimental factor could not be ruled out. Compared with equally common non-associated chains, HLA-associated TCR beta chains in a later analysis were more clonally expanded and had lower generation probabilities. Because some donors lacked HLA typing at each locus, the association tests relied only on the typed subset.

Library construction relied on the immunoSEQ multiplex PCR assay. A mixture of 60 forward primers for TCR Vbeta segments and 13 reverse primers for TCR Jbeta segments was used in the multiplex PCR. The CDR3 region of rearranged TCR beta genes was amplified from genomic DNA by a multiplex PCR assay. The amplified TCR beta libraries were sequenced on the Illumina HiSeq System as 87-base-pair reads. From the authors' description of their analysis: A later analysis tallied 75 million to 85 million unique TCR beta chains across the 600 to 700 repertoires, and approximately 12 million of those chains were shared by two or more donors. To remove PCR and sequencing errors, raw reads were error-corrected and collapsed into unique sequences using a nearest-neighbor algorithm that merged closely related sequences. V, D and J gene segments were assigned by aligning CDR3 sequences to IMGT reference sequences. For a sequence to be retained, a match of at least six nucleotides was required to both a V gene segment and a J gene segment. Rearrangements were classified as productive when the CDR3 lacked stop codons and remained in frame with V and J, and all other rearrangements were classified as non-productive. Following IMGT convention, CDR3 was defined as the stretch from the second conserved V-encoded cysteine to the conserved J-encoded phenylalanine. Sequences without an unambiguous match to a single V gene segment were excluded from the earlier analysis of 450 to 750 of the donors. An earlier analysis of fewer than 750 of the donors classified V segments as functional when productive rearrangements were above 56.7% and as segregating when the standard deviation between donors was above 5%. A statistical classification framework was built for diagnosing cytomegalovirus status from the catalog of TCR beta chain sequences. V and J gene assignment, in a later analysis, came from comparing TCR nucleotide sequences with IMGT/GENE-DB human TR gene sequences. The TCRdist pipeline was used in a later analysis to assign CDR3 sequences and most-parsimonious VDJ recombination scenarios. In a later analysis, each TCR beta chain was defined by its CDR3 amino acid sequence together with its V-gene family, and reads without a unique V-gene family were excluded. In a later analysis, 450 to 600 highly shared, low-generation-probability nucleotide sequences were removed to address suspected cross-contamination and a sequencing artifact. A later analysis calculated a clonal expansion index for each public chain from normalized within-repertoire ranks of inferred template counts. A later analysis computed generation probabilities with a VDJ recombination model fitted to out-of-frame rearrangements, and checked the results against IGoR. In a later analysis, TCR-TCR, TCR-HLA and TCR-CMV co-occurrence was scored with hypergeometric tests, and a repertoire-size bias correction was applied to TCR pairs. In a later analysis, false discovery rates were estimated by permuting HLA or CMV assignments 20 times. In a later analysis, co-occurring TCRs were grouped using DBSCAN, and TCRdist sequence similarity was added for clustering within HLA-allele-positive subsets. Co-occurrence clustering excluded repertoires with fewer than 30,000 or more than 120,000 public chains, plus five with anomalous nucleotide sharing. Not all clones reach the TCRdb copy of this immuneACCESS table, which keeps in-frame sequences only. Checked studies attribute under half of the gap to unresolved V genes and leave the rest unexplained. V, J and clone size are those of that table, while D and trimming were read from the DNA. This sample has 95,000 to 150,000 clones in its table, and roughly 76% of those were observed once. The ten largest clonotypes hold about 13% of the sample.

The germline V gene encodes CDR1 SGHDT and CDR2 YYEEEE. The junction carries 24 bases between V and J, which are trimmed by 4 bases and 14 bases respectively. The CDR3 runs 14 amino acids, cysteine and phenylalanine included. Only the CDR3 part of the read is kept: 42 bases, read in frame from the first base. The cohort comprised fewer than 700 healthy bone marrow donors. Cohort members were all nominally healthy when sampled, although unrecorded immune exposures were likely present. The donor was CMV seropositive and was included in the group of 270 or so seropositive cohort members. Each donor provided a peripheral blood sample, and peripheral blood mononuclear cells were used for TCR beta sequencing. Genomic DNA extraction from the blood cell samples was performed with the Qiagen DNeasy Blood Extraction Kit. Concerning this clone itself: Its target antigen remains unknown. Base-call qualities are not available, and no considerably larger clone is one nucleotide away.

The sample was PBMCs. Recombination linked TRBV5-6 to TRBJ1-1; no D gene is confidently identified. This TCR derives from a woman in her sixties or seventies in good health and CMV-seropositive. The DNA sequence is TGTGCCAGCAGCCCCCAGGAGAGCCGGTGGGAGAGATTCTTT. The translation is CASSPQESRWERFF.